The 25 T cell receptor beta chains below all came from one sample that was sequenced in a study of glioma-infiltrating T cells. TCR alpha and beta CDR3 regions were amplified from RNA using iRepertoire nested multiplex PCR. TCRdb reanalysed the multiplex PCR reads using MiXCR and keeps one entry per CDR3 protein. The data contain about 210,000 distinct CDR3 sequences, over 30% of them singletons. The specimen sequenced was glioma tissue, nonneoplastic brain tissue, or PBMCs (not recorded which). These TCRs come from a human donor with low-grade glioma or glioblastoma, undergoing nonglioma brain surgery, or in good health (not recorded which).

This clonotype was observed many times. The chain joins TRBV27 to TRBJ2-5; TRBD1 matches at 12 bases. Germline loops: CDR1 MNHEY, CDR2 SMNVEV (reference sequence). The CDR3 runs 17 residues. Trimming took 2 bases from V and 4 from J; bases not matched to a gene: 8. The CDR3, as DNA: TGTGCCAGCAGTTTAAAGATGGGACAGGGGGCGGGAGAGACCCAGTACTTC. Translated: CASSLKMGQGAGETQYF.

At least ten counts were recorded for this clonotype. V usage is TRBV20-1 and J usage is TRBJ2-1; 8 nucleotides line up with TRBD2. Germline V gives CDR1 DFQATT, CDR2 SNEGSKA (reference sequence). The CDR3 consists of 14 residues. V dropped 6 bases and J dropped 8; count of bases not matched to a gene: 12. CDR3 region: CSAKTSVGRDEQFF. CDR3 sequence (DNA): TGCAGTGCCAAGACTAGCGTAGGTCGGGATGAGCAGTTCTTC.

The chain has TRBV20-1 and TRBJ1-5; tentatively, D is TRBD1 (5 bases). The V end lost 5 bases, the J end lost 4 bases, and 12 bases lay between the germline ends. Germline lookup yields CDR1 DFQATT and CDR2 SNEGSKA (reference sequence). There are 13 residues in the CDR3. The CDR3 DNA reads TGCAGTGCTGGAGTTCGGGGGAATCAGCCCCAGCATTTT. Protein sequence: CSAGVRGNQPQHF.

The chain links TRBV29-1 to TRBJ2-7; D is perhaps TRBD2 (5 bases). Germline-derived CDR1 and CDR2 are SQVTM and ANQGSEA. The ends were cut back, 0 bases at V and 2 bases at J, with 23 bases in the middle. The CDR3 runs to 18 residues. The CDR3 nucleotides are TGCAGCGTTGAAGAGGGGAGTCGGCGGTTGAATACAACCTACGAGCAGTACTTC. This codes for CSVEEGSRRLNTTYEQYF.

This clonotype was seen at least ten times. The chain employs TRBV20-1 and TRBJ2-4; 11 bases map to TRBD1. Germline V CDR1 and CDR2: DFQATT, SNEGSKA (reference sequence). CDR3 length equals 13 residues. The V segment lost 5 bases and the J segment 8 bases; nucleotides outside the gene matches: 5. The CDR3 protein is CSAPGTGGYIQYF. In DNA form, the CDR3 reads TGCAGTGCTCCAGGGACAGGGGGGTACATTCAGTACTTC.

This clonotype appeared many times. V and J are TRBV7-2 and TRBJ2-1; TRBD2 agrees at 8 bases. V gave up 6 bases and J gave up 4 bases; unmatched junction bases: 8. This CDR3 comprises 15 residues. Germline values: CDR1 SGHTA, CDR2 FQGNSA. The CDR3 sequence: CASRLLAEKYNEQFF. The CDR3 nucleotides read TGTGCCAGCAGGCTACTAGCGGAGAAATACAATGAGCAGTTCTTC. The whole variable domain, remainder taken from reference TRBV7-2 and TRBJ2-1, is GAGVSQSPSNKVTEKGKDVELRCDPISGHTALYWYRQSLGQGLEFLIYFQGNSAPDKSGLPSDRFSAERTGGSVSTLTIQRTQQEDSAVYLCASRLLAEKYNEQFFGPGTRLTVL.

This clonotype was seen ten or more times. V and J are TRBV7-9 and TRBJ2-1; 10 nucleotides agree with TRBD2. Trimming at V came to 6 bases and at J to 7 bases, leaving 15 bases not matched to a gene. Germline V gene data show CDR1 as SEHNR and CDR2 as FQNEAQ (reference sequence). The CDR3 consists of 17 residues. The CDR3: CASSLRVSGRRGNEQFF. The DNA of the CDR3 is TGTGCCAGCAGTTTACGGGTTAGCGGGAGGAGGGGGAATGAGCAGTTCTTC.

This clonotype has ten or more counts. The chain joins TRBV20-1 to TRBJ2-7; TRBD1 might be the D (6 bases). Germline assignment: CDR1 DFQATT and CDR2 SNEGSKA (reference sequence). This CDR3 is built from 15 residues. With 1 base removed from V and 0 bases from J, the gap between germline ends came to 13 bases. CDR3 sequence (DNA): TGCAGTGCTAGAGCTGAGGGGGTCAGCTCCTACGAGCAGTACTTC. This encodes CSARAEGVSSYEQYF.

The chain couples TRBV12-3 or TRBV12-4 to TRBJ1-3; D gene ambiguous. V was pared by 5 bases and J by 2 bases, with 10 bases between. CDR3 length equals 14 residues. The CDR3 nucleotides are TGTGCCAGCAGTAGGGAAAGCCCTGGAAACACCATATATTTT. It translates to CASSRESPGNTIYF.

This clonotype was counted many times. V usage is TRBV7-9 and J usage is TRBJ2-7; D remains unclear. CDR3 length: 13 residues. The germline gives CDR1 SEHNR, CDR2 FQNEAQ (reference sequence). The ends were cut back, 5 bases at V and 7 bases at J, with 15 bases in the middle. The CDR3 protein is CASSNDLTVEQYF. CDR3 nucleotide sequence: TGTGCCAGCAGCAACGACCTGACCGTGGAGCAGTACTTC.

Concerning this clonotype itself: A junction end diverges from the germline sequence, so it may reflect a read error. The CDR3 sequence: CATSYARGGYPF. DNA of the CDR3: TGTGCCACCAGTTATGCCCGGGGAGGCTACCCCTTC. The chain employs TRBV24-1 and TRBJ1-2, with D uncertain. This CDR3 spans 12 amino acids. Germline assignment: CDR1 KGHDR and CDR2 SFDVKD.

Note on this clonotype: The CDR3 does not close with the conserved phenylalanine or tryptophan, likely indicating a read error. The genes are TRBV5-1 and TRBJ1-2; no firm D call. CDR1 and CDR2 (germline): SGHRS, YFSETQ. The V end was cut by 0 bases, the J end by 0 bases, with 9 bases between. The length of the CDR3 is 15 residues. The CDR3 coding sequence is TGCGCCAGCAGCTTGGTGGCAACCTCTAACTATGGCTACACCTCC. Its protein product is CASSLVATSNYGYTS.

This clonotype was recorded a few times. The chain employs TRBV4-2 and TRBJ2-1; 11 bases agree with TRBD2. The germline V gene has CDR1 LGHNA and CDR2 YNFKEQ. The V gene end was trimmed by 0 bases and the J gene end by 4 bases; junction bases not matched to a gene: 17. This CDR3 contains 21 residues. As DNA, the CDR3 is TGTGCCAGCAGCCAAGATAGTTGGGGTAATAGCGGGAGGGCCGGGTACAATGAGCAGTTCTTC. This sequence encodes CASSQDSWGNSGRAGYNEQFF.

This clonotype was detected many times. The rearrangement joins TRBV7-9 to TRBJ1-1; possible D gene TRBD1, 5 bases. This CDR3 is 18 amino acids long. Germline CDR1 SEHNR, CDR2 FQNEAQ (reference sequence). Between the trimmed V and J ends, which lost 4 bases and 2 bases, there was a span of 23 bases. In DNA form, the CDR3 reads TGTGCCAGCAGCTCCGTTCTACACCGGGGGTCGGTAAACACTGAAGCTTTCTTT. Translation: CASSSVLHRGSVNTEAFF.

A remark on this clonotype: One base away lies a much larger clone, so this may be a sequencing read error. CDR3 sequence reads: CASGPPGERNTEAFF. The CDR3 nucleotides read TGTGCCAGCGGCCCACCAGGGGAAAGGAACACTGAAGCTTTCTTT. The V and J genes are TRBV11-2 and TRBJ1-1; D perhaps matches TRBD1 (6 bases). Trimming cost V 8 bases and J 1 base, with 17 bases left between them. This CDR3 spans 15 amino acids. From germline, CDR1 is SGHAT and CDR2 FQNNGV.

The CDR3 nucleotides read TGTGCCAGCAGACCCCTCAGTCCGCGGGAGGGGTACGAGCAGTACTTC. Its translation is CASRPLSPREGYEQYF. The rearrangement uses TRBV7-6 and TRBJ2-7, with 9 bases aligning to TRBD2. The ends lost 6 bases at V and 4 bases at J; junction bases unmatched: 13. The CDR3 is made up of 16 amino acids. From germline, CDR1 is SGHVS and CDR2 FNYEAQ.

This clonotype was counted many times. The V and J genes are TRBV10-3 and TRBJ2-3; 10 bases match TRBD1. V was pared by 2 bases and J by 2 bases, with 4 bases of the junction left unmatched. The CDR3 consists of 16 residues. Germline CDR1 and CDR2: ENHRY and SYGVKD. CDR3 sequence (DNA): TGTGCCATCAGTGAGGGGGACAGGGGAACCACAGATACGCAGTATTTT. This codes for CAISEGDRGTTDTQYF.

Judged by abundance, this clonotype is medium-sized. This chain joins TRBV7-8 and TRBJ2-5; D gene ambiguous. Germline assignment: CDR1 SGHVS and CDR2 FQNEAQ. Trimming stripped 1 base from V and 4 bases from J, with 4 bases between. CDR3 length: 12 amino acids. The CDR3 DNA sequence: TGTGCCAGCAGCTTAGGGCCAGAGACCCAGTACTTC. This encodes CASSLGPETQYF.

This clonotype was detected ten times or more. The V and J genes are TRBV4-1 and TRBJ1-1, with D unclear. V gave up 4 bases and J gave up 2 bases, with 11 bases separating them. The CDR3 has 14 amino acids. Looked up from germline, CDR1 is MGHRA and CDR2 is YSYEKL. For the CDR3, the DNA is TGCGCCAGCAGCCCCCTTGGGGTAAACACTGAAGCTTTCTTT. Translating it yields CASSPLGVNTEAFF.

This clonotype has ten or more counts. The chain links TRBV20-1 to TRBJ2-7; 8 bases are a match to TRBD2. The J segment lost 0 bases and the V segment lost 3 bases, leaving 16 bases of the junction unmatched. Germline CDR1 reads DFQATT; CDR2 reads SNEGSKA (reference sequence). The CDR3 contains 18 residues. CDR3 amino acids: CSARPASGTGGSSYEQYF. CDR3 sequence (DNA): TGCAGTGCTAGGCCCGCCTCGGGGACGGGAGGGAGCTCCTACGAGCAGTACTTC.

This clonotype was observed a few times. This sequence joins TRBV5-1 and TRBJ1-1; 7 nucleotides align to TRBD1. Per germline, CDR1 SGHRS and CDR2 YFSETQ. This CDR3 spans 13 amino acids. Unmatched junction bases numbered 6, after V lost 4 bases and J lost 6 bases. The CDR3 reads CASSVQGWAEAFF. CDR3 DNA sequence: TGCGCCAGCAGCGTACAGGGGTGGGCTGAAGCTTTCTTT.

This clonotype was found many times. The V gene is TRBV20-1, the J gene TRBJ1-3; no clear D gene. Trimming stripped 6 bases from V and 0 bases from J, with 12 bases between. The CDR3 is made up of 14 amino acids. The germline gives CDR1 DFQATT, CDR2 SNEGSKA (reference sequence). The CDR3 DNA is TGCAGTGCGCAGGAGCTGAGCTCTGGAAACACCATATATTTT. Translated, it gives CSAQELSSGNTIYF.

This clonotype was seen only a few times. The V and J genes are TRBV7-8 and TRBJ2-1; D is perhaps TRBD1 or TRBD2 (6 bases each). Looked up from germline, CDR1 is SGHVS and CDR2 is FQNEAQ. The CDR3 loop spans 15 amino acids. Deletions cut 8 bases from V and 4 bases from J, with 18 bases between. The CDR3 sequence: CASGNRAGIYNEQFF. The CDR3 DNA sequence: TGTGCCAGCGGCAACAGGGCGGGGATTTACAATGAGCAGTTCTTC.

For this clonotype: A much larger clone lies one base from this, so it may be a read error. DNA of the CDR3: TGTGCCAGCAGTTACGGAAGGAGCTCCTATAATTCACCCCTCCGCTTT. It yields the protein CASSYGRSSYNSPLRF. J is TRBJ1-6 and V is TRBV6-5; unclear D gene. CDR3 length equals 16 residues. From germline, CDR1 is MNHEY and CDR2 SVGAGI.

This clonotype was observed at least ten times. CDR3 coding DNA: TGTGCCAGCAGTCGGACAGTATACAATGAGCAGTTCTTC. Protein: CASSRTVYNEQFF. V gene TRBV7-9 combines with J gene TRBJ2-1; possible D gene TRBD1, 6 bases. Trimming removed 6 bases from V and 4 bases from J, with 10 bases in between. Per the germline V gene, CDR1 is SEHNR and CDR2 is FQNEAQ (reference sequence). The CDR3 covers 13 residues.